Listed below are T cell receptor beta chains from one sample, sequenced in a study of blood T cell repertoires in COVID-19. Some clones are missing from TCRdb's copy, which holds only in-frame ones; the method was immunoSEQ multiplex PCR. The sample holds about 160,000 clones, around 81% seen once. Source material: PBMCs or T cells enriched from blood (not recorded which). Receptors originate from a man aged 35-49 years who had recovered from COVID-19. Both conserved end residues are part of each CDR3. The D gene is left open where the match is weak. Where a row states a size, it is once, few, many or the class of an expanded clone; other rows omit it.

DNA,CDR3,J,size,V,D
TGTGCCAGCAGTGAAGCCTGGACAGGGGTACAGCCCCAGCATTTT,CASSEAWTGVQPQHF,TRBJ1-5,.,TRBV6-1,TRBD1
TGCGCCAGCAGCTTGGCGGACAGGGCCCTGAATGAGCAGTTCTTC,CASSLADRALNEQFF,TRBJ2-1,.,TRBV5-1,TRBD1
TGCGCCAGCAGCTTGTTCGCGGGGGGGCAAACAGATACGCAGTATTTT,CASSLFAGGQTDTQYF,TRBJ2-3,.,TRBV5-1,TRBD2
TGTGCCAGTACGCGGTGGGGACAGGGTAGCACAGATACGCAGTATTTT,CASTRWGQGSTDTQYF,TRBJ2-3,.,TRBV19,TRBD1
TGTGCCAGCAGCTTGGAATCTAGCGGGGGCCGACCGACGGGCGAGCAGTACTTC,CASSLESSGGRPTGEQYF,TRBJ2-7,.,TRBV5-4,TRBD2
TGTGCCGCCGGAGTCAGGGAAGCGACTAATGAAAAACTGTTTTTT,CAAGVREATNEKLFF,TRBJ1-4,.,TRBV2,.
TGTGCCAGCAGCGCAGACCGGGACAGTGGGTTGTCTGAAGCTTTCTTT,CASSADRDSGLSEAFF,TRBJ1-1,once,TRBV9,TRBD1
TGTGCCAGCAGTGAAGGGAGGGGTATCGACACCGGGGAGCTGTTTTTT,CASSEGRGIDTGELFF,TRBJ2-2,.,TRBV6-1,.
TGCGCCAGCAGCTTGGACCGGGACAGGCACTACGAGCAGTACTTC,CASSLDRDRHYEQYF,TRBJ2-7,.,TRBV5-1,TRBD1
TGTGCCAGCAGTTACAACAGGGAGCAGTTCTTC,CASSYNREQFF,TRBJ2-1,.,TRBV6-5,.
TGCGCCAGCACCATATCCCCAGGGGCCTATGGCTACACCTTC,CASTISPGAYGYTF,TRBJ1-2,.,TRBV5-1,.
TGTGCCAGTAGTAGCGGGGGAGCAGATACGCAGTATTTT,CASSSGGADTQYF,TRBJ2-3,once,TRBV19,TRBD2
TGTGCCAGCAGCCAACTAGCGGGGGGCTTAGCCAAAAACATTCAGTACTTC,CASSQLAGGLAKNIQYF,TRBJ2-4,.,TRBV7-9,TRBD2
TGTGCCAGCAGCGCCCAGACTAGCGGGAGATACAATGAGCAGTTCTTC,CASSAQTSGRYNEQFF,TRBJ2-1,.,TRBV7-3,TRBD2
TGTGCCTGGAACCAGGGGTCTCCGAACACTGAAGCTTTCTTT,CAWNQGSPNTEAFF,TRBJ1-1,.,TRBV30,.
TGTGCCAGCAGCCGACAGGAGAACTCCTACGAGCAGTACTTC,CASSRQENSYEQYF,TRBJ2-7,.,TRBV2,.
TGTGCCAGCAGTGAGGTGGGGGCTCTATACGAGCAGTACTTC,CASSEVGALYEQYF,TRBJ2-7,.,TRBV2,.
TGTGCCAGCAGCAGAAGGGCGACAGGGGTTAACTATGGCTACACCTTC,CASSRRATGVNYGYTF,TRBJ1-2,.,TRBV21-1,.
TGTGCCAGCCTTACAGGGGTGGGTGAGACCCAGTACTTC,CASLTGVGETQYF,TRBJ2-5,.,TRBV6-6,TRBD1
TGTGCCAGCAACAACTATGGAGCCAAAAACATTCAGTACTTC,CASNNYGAKNIQYF,TRBJ2-4,.,TRBV3-1/TRBV3-2,.
TGCGCCAGCAGGTCGGCAGGGGGCAAGAACACCGGGGAGCTGTTTTTT,CASRSAGGKNTGELFF,TRBJ2-2,.,TRBV10-2,TRBD1
TGTGCCAGCTCACCCAACGGGGGGGGTGGTAATCAGCCCCAGCATTTT,CASSPNGGGGNQPQHF,TRBJ1-5,few,TRBV18,.
TGTGCCAGTAGTAGAGGGGTGGACAGGAAGGCCAACACTGAAGCTTTCTTT,CASSRGVDRKANTEAFF,TRBJ1-1,.,TRBV19,TRBD1
TGTGCCAGCAGTTGGAGACCCACCGGGGAGCTGTTTTTT,CASSWRPTGELFF,TRBJ2-2,few,TRBV27,.
TGCGCCAGCAGCCAAGTAGGGGCTCGGGAAAAACTGTTTTTT,CASSQVGAREKLFF,TRBJ1-4,.,TRBV4-1,.
TGTGCCTGGAGTCACAGACAGCAATATTCCTATGGCTACACCTTC,CAWSHRQQYSYGYTF,TRBJ1-2,.,TRBV30,.
TGTGCCATCAGTAAAGCCGGGACAGGGGATGGAAACACCATATATTTT,CAISKAGTGDGNTIYF,TRBJ1-3,.,TRBV10-3,TRBD1
TGTGCCAGCAGCTTAGTCTCTCCCTCAGATACGCAGTATTTT,CASSLVSPSDTQYF,TRBJ2-3,.,TRBV7-9,.
TGTGCCAGCAGTTTATGGACGGGGGGACGCACAGATACGCAGTATTTT,CASSLWTGGRTDTQYF,TRBJ2-3,few,TRBV27,TRBD2
TGTGCCAGCAGCAATTCGTACACTGAAGCTTTCTTT,CASSNSYTEAFF,TRBJ1-1,once,TRBV7-9,.
TGCGCCAGCAGCTTGGTACAGAGTATCGCAGATACGCAGTATTTT,CASSLVQSIADTQYF,TRBJ2-3,.,TRBV5-1,.
TGCGCCAGCAGTGAAGGTGGGACAGGAGGAAGTGAGCAGTTCTTC,CASSEGGTGGSEQFF,TRBJ2-1,few,TRBV10-1,TRBD1
TGTGCCAGCAGTTCGCTGGACAGGGGGGATCAGCCCCAGCATTTT,CASSSLDRGDQPQHF,TRBJ1-5,.,TRBV6-2/TRBV6-3,TRBD1
TGTGCCAGCAGCTTAATCTGGGGCCTGAAGGATACGCAGTATTTT,CASSLIWGLKDTQYF,TRBJ2-3,.,TRBV7-2,.
TGTGCCAGCAGCTTAATGGATTCAAGAGGCGGCTACACCTTC,CASSLMDSRGGYTF,TRBJ1-2,.,TRBV13,.
TGTGCCTGGAGTGTCGGCAGGTACGCTTTCTTT,CAWSVGRYAFF,TRBJ1-1,.,TRBV30,.
TGTGCCACCCCACCAAGGGACCCGGGACAGGAAAGCACAGATACGCAGTATTTT,CATPPRDPGQESTDTQYF,TRBJ2-3,many,TRBV24-1,TRBD1
TGTGCCAGCAGTGAGCTAGCGGGGGGCACAGATACGCAGTATTTT,CASSELAGGTDTQYF,TRBJ2-3,.,TRBV2,TRBD2
TGCGCCAGCAGCCGAGCGGGTGAGCTGTTTTTT,CASSRAGELFF,TRBJ2-2,.,TRBV5-1,.
TGTGCCAGCAGCTTAGAGGGCGGCAGAAACACTGAAGCTTTCTTT,CASSLEGGRNTEAFF,TRBJ1-1,.,TRBV7-3,.
TGTGCCAGTCAAGCGGGGGGTTACAATGAGCAGTTCTTC,CASQAGGYNEQFF,TRBJ2-1,.,TRBV6-4,TRBD2
TGTGCCTGGACGGGGGGGGTGTACACCGGGGAGCTGTTTTTT,CAWTGGVYTGELFF,TRBJ2-2,few,TRBV30,TRBD2
TGTGCCATCGAGGGGCAGGGGGATATGGATACGCAGTATTTT,CAIEGQGDMDTQYF,TRBJ2-3,.,TRBV10-3,TRBD1
TGTGCCAGCTCCACCGGGACAGGATCGTGGGAGACCCAGTACTTC,CASSTGTGSWETQYF,TRBJ2-5,.,TRBV6-5,TRBD1
TGTGCCTGGAGTTGGCAGTCCCAGGTGGACACTGAAGCTTTCTTT,CAWSWQSQVDTEAFF,TRBJ1-1,.,TRBV30,.
TGTGCCAGCTCACCCGAAACAGGCCACACTGAAGCTTTCTTT,CASSPETGHTEAFF,TRBJ1-1,.,TRBV18,.
TGTGCCATCAGTGAGTCGGGACTAGCGTCGAAGGAGACCCAGTACTTC,CAISESGLASKETQYF,TRBJ2-5,.,TRBV10-3,TRBD2
TGTGCCAGCAGCTATCAAGAGACCCAGTACTTC,CASSYQETQYF,TRBJ2-5,few,TRBV2,.